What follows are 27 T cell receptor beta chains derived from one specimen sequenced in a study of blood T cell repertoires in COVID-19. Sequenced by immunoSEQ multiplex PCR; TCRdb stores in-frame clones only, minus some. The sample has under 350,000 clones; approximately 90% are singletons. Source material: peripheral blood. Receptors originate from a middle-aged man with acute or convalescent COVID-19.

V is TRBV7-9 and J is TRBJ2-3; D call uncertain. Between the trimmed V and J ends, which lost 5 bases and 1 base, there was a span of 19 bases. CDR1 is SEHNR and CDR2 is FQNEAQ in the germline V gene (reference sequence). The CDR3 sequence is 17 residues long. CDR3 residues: CASSPLRWQLRTDTQYF. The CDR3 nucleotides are TGTGCCAGCAGCCCTCTGAGGTGGCAGCTCCGCACAGATACGCAGTATTTT.

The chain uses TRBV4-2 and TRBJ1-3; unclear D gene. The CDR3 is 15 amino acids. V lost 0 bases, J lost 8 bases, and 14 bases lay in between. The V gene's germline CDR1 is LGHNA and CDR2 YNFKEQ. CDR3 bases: TGTGCCAGCAGCCAAGATCGAGGGAGATTGGACACCATATATTTT. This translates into CASSQDRGRLDTIYF.

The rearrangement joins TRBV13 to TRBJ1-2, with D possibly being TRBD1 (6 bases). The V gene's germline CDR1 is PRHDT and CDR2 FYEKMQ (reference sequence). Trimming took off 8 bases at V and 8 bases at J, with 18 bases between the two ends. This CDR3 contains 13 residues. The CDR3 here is CASGGQAGMGYTF. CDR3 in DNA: TGTGCCAGCGGGGGCCAGGCGGGCATGGGCTACACCTTC.

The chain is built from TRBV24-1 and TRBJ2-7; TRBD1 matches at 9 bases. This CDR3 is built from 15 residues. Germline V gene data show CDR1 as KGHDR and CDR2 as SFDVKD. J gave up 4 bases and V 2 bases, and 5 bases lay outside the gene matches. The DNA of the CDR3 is TGTGCCACCAGTGATTCTGGGACAGGGTTATACGAGCAGTACTTC. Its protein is CATSDSGTGLYEQYF.

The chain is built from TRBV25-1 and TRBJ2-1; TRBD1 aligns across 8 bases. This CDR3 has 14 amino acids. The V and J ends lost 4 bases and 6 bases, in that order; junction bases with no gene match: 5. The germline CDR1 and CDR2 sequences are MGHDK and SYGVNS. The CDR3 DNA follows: TGTGCCAGCAGTGGCCAGGGGGCAGGCAATGAGCAGTTCTTC. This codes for CASSGQGAGNEQFF.

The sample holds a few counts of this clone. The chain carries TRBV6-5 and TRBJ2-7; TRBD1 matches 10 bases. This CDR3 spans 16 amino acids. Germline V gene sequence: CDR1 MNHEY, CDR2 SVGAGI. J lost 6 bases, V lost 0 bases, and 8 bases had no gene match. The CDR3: CASSYSRGTGAFEQYF. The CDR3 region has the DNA TGTGCCAGCAGTTACTCTCGCGGGACAGGGGCATTCGAGCAGTACTTC.

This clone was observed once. The CDR3 coding sequence is TGTGCCAGCAGCTCTCCCGCCGGTGGCACTGAAGCTTTCTTT. Its translation is CASSSPAGGTEAFF. V usage is TRBV11-2 and J usage is TRBJ1-1; D not resolved. Trimming took off 4 bases at V and 4 bases at J, with 13 bases between the two ends. The CDR3 totals 14 residues. Germline V gene lookup returns CDR1 SGHAT and CDR2 FQNNGV.

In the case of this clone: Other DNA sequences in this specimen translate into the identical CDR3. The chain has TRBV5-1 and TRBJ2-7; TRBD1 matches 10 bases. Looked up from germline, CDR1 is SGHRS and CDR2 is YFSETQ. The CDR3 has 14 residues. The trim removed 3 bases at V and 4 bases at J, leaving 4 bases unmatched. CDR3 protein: CASSWGTGEYEQYF. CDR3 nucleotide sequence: TGCGCCAGCAGCTGGGGGACAGGGGAATACGAGCAGTACTTC.

The CDR3 DNA is TGTGCCAGCAGTTCCCGGGCCCGGGAGCGAGAAAAACTGTTTTTT. Translating gives CASSSRAREREKLFF. V gene TRBV27 combines with J gene TRBJ1-4, with D unresolved. Germline-derived CDR1 and CDR2 are MNHEY and SMNVEV (reference sequence). Between the trimmed V and J ends, which lost 4 bases and 8 bases, there was a span of 17 bases. CDR3 length: 15 amino acids.

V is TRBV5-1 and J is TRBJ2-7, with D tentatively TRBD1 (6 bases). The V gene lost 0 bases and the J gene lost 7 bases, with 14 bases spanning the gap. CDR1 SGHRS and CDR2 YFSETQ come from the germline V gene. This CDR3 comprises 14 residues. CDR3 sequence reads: CASSLGSIGGEQYF. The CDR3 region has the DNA TGCGCCAGCAGCTTGGGAAGTATAGGGGGAGAGCAGTACTTC.

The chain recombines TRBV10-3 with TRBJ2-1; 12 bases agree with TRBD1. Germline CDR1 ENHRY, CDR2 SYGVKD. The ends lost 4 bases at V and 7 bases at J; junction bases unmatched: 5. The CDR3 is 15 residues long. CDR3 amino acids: CAISVAGQGANEQFF. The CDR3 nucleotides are TGTGCCATCAGTGTGGCGGGACAGGGGGCGAATGAGCAGTTCTTC.

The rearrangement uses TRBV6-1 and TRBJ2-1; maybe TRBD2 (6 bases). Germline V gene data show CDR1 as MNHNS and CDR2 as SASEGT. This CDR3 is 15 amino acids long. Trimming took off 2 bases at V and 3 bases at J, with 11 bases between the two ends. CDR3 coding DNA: TGTGCCAGCAGTGAACCCGGAGGGTACTACAATGAGCAGTTCTTC. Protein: CASSEPGGYYNEQFF.

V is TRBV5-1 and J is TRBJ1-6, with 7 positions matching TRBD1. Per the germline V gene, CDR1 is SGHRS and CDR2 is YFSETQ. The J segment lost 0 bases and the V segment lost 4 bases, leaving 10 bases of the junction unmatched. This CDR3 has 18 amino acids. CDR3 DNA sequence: TGCGCCAGCAGCGCCCGGGACAGCTTAAGCTCCTATAATTCACCCCTCCACTTT. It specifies CASSARDSLSSYNSPLHF.

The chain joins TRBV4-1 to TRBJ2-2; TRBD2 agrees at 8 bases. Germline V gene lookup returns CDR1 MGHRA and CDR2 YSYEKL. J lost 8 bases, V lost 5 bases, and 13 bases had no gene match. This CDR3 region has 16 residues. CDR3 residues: CASSSLAGGRKGELFF. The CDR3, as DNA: TGCGCCAGCAGCTCCCTAGCGGGCGGCCGAAAAGGGGAGCTGTTTTTT.

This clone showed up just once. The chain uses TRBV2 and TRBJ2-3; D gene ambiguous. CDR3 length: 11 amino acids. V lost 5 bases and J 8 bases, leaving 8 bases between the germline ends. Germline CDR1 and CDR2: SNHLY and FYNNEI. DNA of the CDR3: TGTGCCAGCAGTCTAACCTTTACGCAGTATTTT. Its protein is CASSLTFTQYF. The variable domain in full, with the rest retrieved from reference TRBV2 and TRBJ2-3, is EPEVTQTPSHQVTQMGQEVILRCVPISNHLYFYWYRQILGQKVEFLVSFYNNEISEKSEIFDDQFSVERPDGSNFTLKIRSTKLEDSAMYFCASSLTFTQYFGPGTRLTVL.

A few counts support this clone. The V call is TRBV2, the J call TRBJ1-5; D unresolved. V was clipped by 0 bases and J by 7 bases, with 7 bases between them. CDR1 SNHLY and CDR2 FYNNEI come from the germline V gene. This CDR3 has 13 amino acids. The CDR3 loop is CASSEALRQPQHF. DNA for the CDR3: TGTGCCAGCAGTGAAGCGCTTCGGCAGCCCCAGCATTTT.

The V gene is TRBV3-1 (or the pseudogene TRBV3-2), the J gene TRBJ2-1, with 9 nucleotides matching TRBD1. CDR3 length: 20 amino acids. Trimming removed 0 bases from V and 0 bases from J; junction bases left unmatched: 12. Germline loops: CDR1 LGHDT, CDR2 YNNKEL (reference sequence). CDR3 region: CASSQDQGTGWMSSYNEQFF. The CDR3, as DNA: TGTGCCAGCAGCCAAGATCAGGGGACAGGGTGGATGAGCTCCTACAATGAGCAGTTCTTC.

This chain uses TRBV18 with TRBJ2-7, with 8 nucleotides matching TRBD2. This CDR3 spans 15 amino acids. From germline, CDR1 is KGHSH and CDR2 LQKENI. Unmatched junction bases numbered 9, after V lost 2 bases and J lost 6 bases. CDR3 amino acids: CASSPGVGGASEQYF. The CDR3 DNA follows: TGTGCCAGCTCACCAGGCGTCGGGGGGGCCTCCGAGCAGTACTTC.

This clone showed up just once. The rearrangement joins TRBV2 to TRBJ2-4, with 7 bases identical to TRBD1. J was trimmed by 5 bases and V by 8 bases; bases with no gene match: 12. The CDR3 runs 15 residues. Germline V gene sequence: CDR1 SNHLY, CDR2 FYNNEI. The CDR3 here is CASHFSLGQQNIQYF. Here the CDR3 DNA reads TGTGCCAGCCACTTTTCGCTGGGACAGCAAAACATTCAGTACTTC.

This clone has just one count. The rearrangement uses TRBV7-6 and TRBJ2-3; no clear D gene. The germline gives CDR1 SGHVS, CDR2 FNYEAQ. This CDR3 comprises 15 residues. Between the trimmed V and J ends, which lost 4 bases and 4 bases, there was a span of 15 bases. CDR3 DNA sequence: TGTGCCAGCAGCTCGAATCCTAGGTTCTCAGATACGCAGTATTTT. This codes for CASSSNPRFSDTQYF.

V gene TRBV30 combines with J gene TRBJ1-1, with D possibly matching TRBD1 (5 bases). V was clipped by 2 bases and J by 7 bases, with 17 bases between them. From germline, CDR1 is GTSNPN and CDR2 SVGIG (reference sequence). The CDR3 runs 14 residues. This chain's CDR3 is CAWSNWGGTNEAFF. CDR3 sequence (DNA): TGTGCCTGGAGTAACTGGGGCGGAACAAATGAAGCTTTCTTT.

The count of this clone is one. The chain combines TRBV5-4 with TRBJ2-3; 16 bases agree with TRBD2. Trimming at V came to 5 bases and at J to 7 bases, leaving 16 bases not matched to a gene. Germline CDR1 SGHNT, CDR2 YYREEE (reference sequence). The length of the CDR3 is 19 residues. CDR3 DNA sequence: TGTGCCAGCAGTCTTTTCGGGACTAGCGGGGGGGTGTTGGGGTATACGCAGTATTTT. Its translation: CASSLFGTSGGVLGYTQYF.

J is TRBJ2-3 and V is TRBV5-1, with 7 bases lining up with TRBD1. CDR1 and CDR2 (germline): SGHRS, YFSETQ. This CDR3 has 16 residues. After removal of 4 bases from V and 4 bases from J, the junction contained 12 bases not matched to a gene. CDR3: CASSLNRGSVPDTQYF. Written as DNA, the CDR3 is TGCGCCAGCAGCCTTAACAGGGGTTCAGTCCCAGATACGCAGTATTTT. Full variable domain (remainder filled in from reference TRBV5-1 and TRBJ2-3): KAGVTQTPRYLIKTRGQQVTLSCSPISGHRSVSWYQQTPGQGLQFLFEYFSETQRNKGNFPGRFSGRQFSNSRSEMNVSTLELGDSALYLCASSLNRGSVPDTQYFGPGTRLTVL.

CDR3 sequence reads: CASSLRPLGGYEAFF. CDR3 coding DNA: TGTGCCAGCAGTTTAAGGCCCCTCGGGGGTTATGAGGCTTTCTTT. This chain connects TRBV27 to TRBJ1-1, with D possibly TRBD1 on 5 matching bases. The CDR3 sequence is 15 residues long. CDR1 is MNHEY, CDR2 SMNVEV, per germline (reference sequence). V was cut by 2 bases and J by 11 bases, with 21 bases left in between.

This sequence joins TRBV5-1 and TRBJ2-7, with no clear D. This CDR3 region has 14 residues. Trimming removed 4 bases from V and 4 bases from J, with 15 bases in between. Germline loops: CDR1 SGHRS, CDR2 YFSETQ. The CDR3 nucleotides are TGCGCCAGCAGCGTCCTAGACTCTCGATACGAGCAGTACTTC. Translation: CASSVLDSRYEQYF.

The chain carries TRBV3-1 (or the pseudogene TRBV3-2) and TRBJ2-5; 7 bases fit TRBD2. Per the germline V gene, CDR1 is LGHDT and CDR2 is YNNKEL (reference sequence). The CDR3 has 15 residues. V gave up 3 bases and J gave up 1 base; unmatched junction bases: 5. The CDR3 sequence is CASSHSGLSQETQYF. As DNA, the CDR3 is TGTGCCAGCAGCCATTCGGGACTATCCCAAGAGACCCAGTACTTC.

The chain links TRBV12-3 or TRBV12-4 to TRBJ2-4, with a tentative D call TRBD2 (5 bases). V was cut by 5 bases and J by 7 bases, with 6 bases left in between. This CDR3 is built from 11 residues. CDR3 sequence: CASSRGNIQYF. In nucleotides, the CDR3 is TGTGCCAGCAGTAGAGGGAACATTCAGTACTTC.